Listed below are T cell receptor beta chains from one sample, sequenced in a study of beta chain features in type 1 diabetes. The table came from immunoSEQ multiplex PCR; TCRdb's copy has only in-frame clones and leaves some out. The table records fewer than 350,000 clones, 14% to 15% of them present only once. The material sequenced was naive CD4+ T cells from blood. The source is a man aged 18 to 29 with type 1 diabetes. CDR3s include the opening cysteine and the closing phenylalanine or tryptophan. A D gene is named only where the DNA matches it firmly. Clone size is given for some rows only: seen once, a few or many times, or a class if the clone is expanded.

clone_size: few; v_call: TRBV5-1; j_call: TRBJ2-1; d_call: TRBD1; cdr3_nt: TGCGCCAGCAGCTTGTGGGGACAGGACAATGAGCAGTTCTTC; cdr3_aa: CASSLWGQDNEQFF
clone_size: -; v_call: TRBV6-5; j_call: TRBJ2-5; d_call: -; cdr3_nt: TGTGCCAGCAGGGAAGGATGGGGGGTGGAGACCCAGTACTTC; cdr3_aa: CASREGWGVETQYF
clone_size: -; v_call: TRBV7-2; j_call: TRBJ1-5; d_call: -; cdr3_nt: TGTGCCAGCAGCTTAGTAGAGGGTAGGGGCAATCAGCCCCAGCATTTT; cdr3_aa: CASSLVEGRGNQPQHF
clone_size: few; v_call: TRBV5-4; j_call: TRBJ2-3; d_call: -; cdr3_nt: TGTGCCAGCAGCTTGGCCACCGGGGATGATACGCAGTATTTT; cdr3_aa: CASSLATGDDTQYF
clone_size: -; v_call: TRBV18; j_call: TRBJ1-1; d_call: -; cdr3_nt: TGTGCCAGCTCACCCGTCTCCCTTGAAGCTTTCTTT; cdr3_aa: CASSPVSLEAFF
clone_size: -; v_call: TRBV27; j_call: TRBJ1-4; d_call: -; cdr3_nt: TGTGCCAGCAGTCGAATGACAGGACTTAATGAAAAACTGTTTTTT; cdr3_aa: CASSRMTGLNEKLFF
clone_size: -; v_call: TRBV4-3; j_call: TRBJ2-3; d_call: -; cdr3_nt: TGCGCCAGCAGCCAAGGACAGAACACAGATACGCAGTATTTT; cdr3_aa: CASSQGQNTDTQYF
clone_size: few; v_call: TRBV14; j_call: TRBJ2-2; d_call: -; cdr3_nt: TGTGCCAGCAGCCAAGATGCCCGTAAGAGGACCGGGGAGCTGTTTTTT; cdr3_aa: CASSQDARKRTGELFF
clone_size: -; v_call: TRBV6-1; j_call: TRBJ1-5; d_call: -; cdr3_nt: TGTGCCAGCAGTGGGAGACAGTCGAAGCAGCCCCAGCATTTT; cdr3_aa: CASSGRQSKQPQHF
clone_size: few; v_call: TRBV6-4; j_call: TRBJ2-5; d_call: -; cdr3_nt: TGTGCCAGCAGTCAATTCACCGGCAGGAACCAAGAGACCCAGTACTTC; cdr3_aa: CASSQFTGRNQETQYF
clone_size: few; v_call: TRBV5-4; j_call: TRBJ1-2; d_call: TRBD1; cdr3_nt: TGTGCCAGCAGCTTGGGGACAGGGGTCCTCTATGGCTACACCTTC; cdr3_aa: CASSLGTGVLYGYTF
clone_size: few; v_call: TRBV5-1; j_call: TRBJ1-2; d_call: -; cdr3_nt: TGCGCCAGCAGCTTGGAACAGGGTTTATATGGCTACACCTTC; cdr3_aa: CASSLEQGLYGYTF
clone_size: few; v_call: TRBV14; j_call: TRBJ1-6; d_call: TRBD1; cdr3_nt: TGTGCCAGCAGCCTCCACGGGGGACAGGGCGCAAATTCACCCCTCCACTTT; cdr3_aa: CASSLHGGQGANSPLHF
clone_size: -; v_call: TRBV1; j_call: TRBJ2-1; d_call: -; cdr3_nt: TGCACCAGCAGCCAAGATCCCTGGGAGCGCAATGAGCAGTTCTTC; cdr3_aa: CTSSQDPWERNEQFF
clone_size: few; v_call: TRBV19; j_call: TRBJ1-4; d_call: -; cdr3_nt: TGTGCCAGTAGTATACAGTCGAATGAAAAACTGTTTTTT; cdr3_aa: CASSIQSNEKLFF
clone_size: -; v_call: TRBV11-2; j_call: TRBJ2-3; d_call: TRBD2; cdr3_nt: TGTGCCAGCAGCTTAGCGGGACTAGCAGACGGCACAGATACGCAGTATTTT; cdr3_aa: CASSLAGLADGTDTQYF
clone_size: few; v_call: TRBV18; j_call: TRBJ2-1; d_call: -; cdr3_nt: TGTGCCAGCTCATCTATAAGCTCCTACAATGAGCAGTTCTTC; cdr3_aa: CASSSISSYNEQFF
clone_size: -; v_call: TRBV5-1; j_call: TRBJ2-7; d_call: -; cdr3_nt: TGCGCCAGCAGCTTGGGTCCGGGGGAGCAGTACTTC; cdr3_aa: CASSLGPGEQYF
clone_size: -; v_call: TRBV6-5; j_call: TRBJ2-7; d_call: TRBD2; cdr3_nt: TGTACTAGCGGGTCCTACGAGCAGTACTTC; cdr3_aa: CTSGSYEQYF
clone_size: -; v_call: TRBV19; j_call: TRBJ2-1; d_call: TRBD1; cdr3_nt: TGTGCCAGTAGCGACGACAGGGTCCATGAGCAGTTCTTC; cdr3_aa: CASSDDRVHEQFF
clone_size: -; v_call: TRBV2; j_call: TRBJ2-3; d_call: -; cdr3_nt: TGTGCCAGCATTTCCCTCGCAGATACGCAGTATTTT; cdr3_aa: CASISLADTQYF
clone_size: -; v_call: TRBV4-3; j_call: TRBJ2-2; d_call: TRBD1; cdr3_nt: TGCGCCAGCAGCCAAGGACCGGACAGGCGAGAAACCGGGGAGCTGTTTTTT; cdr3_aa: CASSQGPDRRETGELFF
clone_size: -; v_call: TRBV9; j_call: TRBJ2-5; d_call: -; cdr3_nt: TGTGCCAGCAGCGTATCGGGGCTAGCGCGAGAGACCCAGTACTTC; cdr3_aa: CASSVSGLARETQYF
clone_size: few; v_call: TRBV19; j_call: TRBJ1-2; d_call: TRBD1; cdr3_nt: TGTGCCAGTAGTAGCCGACAGGGCCGTGACTATGGCTACACCTTC; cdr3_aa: CASSSRQGRDYGYTF
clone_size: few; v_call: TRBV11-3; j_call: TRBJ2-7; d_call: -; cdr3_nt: TGTGCCAGCAGCTTAGAGCCACGGGGCGAGCAGTACTTC; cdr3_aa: CASSLEPRGEQYF
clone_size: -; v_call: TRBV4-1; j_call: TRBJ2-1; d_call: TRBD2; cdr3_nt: TGCGCCAGCAGCCCCCCTAGCGGGAGGGTAAATGAGCAGTTCTTC; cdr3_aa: CASSPPSGRVNEQFF
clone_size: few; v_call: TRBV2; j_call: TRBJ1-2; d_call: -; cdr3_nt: TGTGCCAGCGGATCACAGGCTCCCTATGGCTACACCTTC; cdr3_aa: CASGSQAPYGYTF
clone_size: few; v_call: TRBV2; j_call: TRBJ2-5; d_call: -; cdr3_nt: TGTGCCAGCAGGACGGCTAGCCCAGTTGAGACCCAGTACTTC; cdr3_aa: CASRTASPVETQYF
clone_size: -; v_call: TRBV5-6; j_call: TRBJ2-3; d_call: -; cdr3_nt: TGTGCCAGCAGCTTGAGTAGCGCGCAGTATTTT; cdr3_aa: CASSLSSAQYF
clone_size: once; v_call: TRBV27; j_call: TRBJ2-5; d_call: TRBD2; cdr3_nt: TGTGCCAGCACCTCAAGGACTAGCGGGGGGGAGACCCAGTACTTC; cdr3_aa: CASTSRTSGGETQYF
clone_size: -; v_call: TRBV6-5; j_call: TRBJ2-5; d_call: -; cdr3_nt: TGTGCCAGCAGCCCCGGGGCGGGAAAAGAGACCCAGTACTTC; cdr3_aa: CASSPGAGKETQYF
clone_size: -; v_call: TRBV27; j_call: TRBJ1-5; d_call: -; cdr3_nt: TGTGCCAGCAGGGGAGACATGACAAGCAATCAGCCCCAGCATTTT; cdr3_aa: CASRGDMTSNQPQHF
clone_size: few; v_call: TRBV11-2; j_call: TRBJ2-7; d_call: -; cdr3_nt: TGTGCCAGCAGCTTAGACCGGGGATCGTCCTACGAGCAGTACTTC; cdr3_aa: CASSLDRGSSYEQYF
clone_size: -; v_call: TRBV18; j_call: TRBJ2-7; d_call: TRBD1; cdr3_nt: TGTGCCAGCTCACCGACAGGGGGCACCTACGAGCAGTACTTC; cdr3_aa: CASSPTGGTYEQYF
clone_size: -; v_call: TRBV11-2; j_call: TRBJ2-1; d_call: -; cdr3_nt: TGTGCCAGCAGCCCCGACTACGGTGAGCAGTTCTTC; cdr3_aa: CASSPDYGEQFF
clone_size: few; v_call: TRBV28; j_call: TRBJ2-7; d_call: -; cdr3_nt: TGTGCCAGCAGTTATGAGGGTCGCGAGCAGTACTTC; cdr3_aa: CASSYEGREQYF
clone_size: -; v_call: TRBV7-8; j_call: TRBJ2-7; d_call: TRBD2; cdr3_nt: TGTGCCAGCAGCTTAGGCTTTGGCGCTAGCGGGAGGGGACTCGAGCAGTACTTC; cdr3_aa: CASSLGFGASGRGLEQYF
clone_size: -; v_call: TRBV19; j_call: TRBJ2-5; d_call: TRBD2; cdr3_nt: TGTGCCAGTAGTATAGGGAACTCCGGACTAGGAGAAGAGACCCAGTACTTC; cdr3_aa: CASSIGNSGLGEETQYF
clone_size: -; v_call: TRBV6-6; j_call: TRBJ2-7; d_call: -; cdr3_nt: TGTGCCAGCAGTTACGGGTCGGGAGCCCACGAGCAGTACTTC; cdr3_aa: CASSYGSGAHEQYF
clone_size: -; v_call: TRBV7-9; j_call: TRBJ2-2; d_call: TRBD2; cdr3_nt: TGTGCCACCGGGGGGGAGAACACCGGGGAGCTGTTTTTT; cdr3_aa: CATGGENTGELFF
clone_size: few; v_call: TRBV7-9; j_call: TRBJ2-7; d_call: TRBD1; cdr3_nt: TGTGCCAGCAGTCGAGGGGACAGCTCCTACGAGCAGTACTTC; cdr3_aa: CASSRGDSSYEQYF
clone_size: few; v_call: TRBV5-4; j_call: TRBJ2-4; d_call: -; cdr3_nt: TGTGCCAGCAGCTTGGTGCAGGGTATTCAGTACTTC; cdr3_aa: CASSLVQGIQYF
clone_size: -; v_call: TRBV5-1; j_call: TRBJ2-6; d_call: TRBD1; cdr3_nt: TGCGCCAGCAGCTTGGGACAGGGGGCTTTTACTGGGGCCAACGTCCTGACTTTC; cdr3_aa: CASSLGQGAFTGANVLTF